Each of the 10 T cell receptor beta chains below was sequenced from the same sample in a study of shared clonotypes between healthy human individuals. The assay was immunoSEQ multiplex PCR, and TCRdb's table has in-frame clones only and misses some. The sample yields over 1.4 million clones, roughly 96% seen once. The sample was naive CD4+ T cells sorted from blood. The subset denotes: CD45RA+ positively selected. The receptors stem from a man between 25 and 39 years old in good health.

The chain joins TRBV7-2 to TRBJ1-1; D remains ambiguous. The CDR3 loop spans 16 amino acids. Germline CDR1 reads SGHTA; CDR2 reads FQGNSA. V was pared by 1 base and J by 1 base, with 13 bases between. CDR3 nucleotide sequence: TGTGCCAGCAGCTTAGGCGACTTTTGGGGGAACACTGAAGCTTTCTTT. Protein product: CASSLGDFWGNTEAFF.

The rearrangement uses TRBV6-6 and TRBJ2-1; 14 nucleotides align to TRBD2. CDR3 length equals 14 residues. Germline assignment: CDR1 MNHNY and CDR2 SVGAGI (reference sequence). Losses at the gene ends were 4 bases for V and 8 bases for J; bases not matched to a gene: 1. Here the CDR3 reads CASSWGLAGDEQFF. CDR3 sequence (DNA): TGTGCCAGCAGTTGGGGACTAGCGGGAGATGAGCAGTTCTTC.

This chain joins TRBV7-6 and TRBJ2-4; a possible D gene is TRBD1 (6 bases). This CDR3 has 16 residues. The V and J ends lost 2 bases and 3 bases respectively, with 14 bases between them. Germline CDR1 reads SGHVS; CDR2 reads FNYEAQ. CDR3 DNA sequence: TGTGCCAGCAGCTTAAAGACAGGTGACTTCAAAAACATTCAGTACTTC. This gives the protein CASSLKTGDFKNIQYF.

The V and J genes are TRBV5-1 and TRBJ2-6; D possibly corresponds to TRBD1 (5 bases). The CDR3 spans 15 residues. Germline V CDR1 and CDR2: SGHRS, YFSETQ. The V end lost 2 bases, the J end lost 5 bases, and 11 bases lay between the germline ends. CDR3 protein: CASSLQAGRANVLTF. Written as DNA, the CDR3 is TGCGCCAGCAGCTTACAGGCCGGTAGGGCCAACGTCCTGACTTTC.

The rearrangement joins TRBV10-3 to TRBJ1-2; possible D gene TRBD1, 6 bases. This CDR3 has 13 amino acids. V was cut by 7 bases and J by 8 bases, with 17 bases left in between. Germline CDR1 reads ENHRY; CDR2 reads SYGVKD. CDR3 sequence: CAITQQGEDGYTF. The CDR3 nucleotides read TGTGCCATCACCCAACAGGGTGAAGACGGCTACACCTTC.

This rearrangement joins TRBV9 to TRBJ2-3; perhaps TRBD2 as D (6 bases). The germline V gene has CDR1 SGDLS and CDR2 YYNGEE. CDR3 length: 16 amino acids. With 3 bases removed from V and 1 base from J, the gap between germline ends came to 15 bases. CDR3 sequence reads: CASSEVNAGRTDTQYF. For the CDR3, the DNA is TGTGCCAGCAGCGAGGTTAACGCGGGACGCACAGATACGCAGTATTTT.

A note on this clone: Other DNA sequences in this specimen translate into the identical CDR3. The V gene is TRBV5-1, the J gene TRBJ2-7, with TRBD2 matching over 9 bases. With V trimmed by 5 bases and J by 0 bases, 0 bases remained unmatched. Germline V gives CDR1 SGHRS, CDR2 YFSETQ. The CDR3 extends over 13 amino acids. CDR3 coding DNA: TGCGCCAGCAGTAGCGGGAGCTCCTACGAGCAGTACTTC. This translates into CASSSGSSYEQYF.

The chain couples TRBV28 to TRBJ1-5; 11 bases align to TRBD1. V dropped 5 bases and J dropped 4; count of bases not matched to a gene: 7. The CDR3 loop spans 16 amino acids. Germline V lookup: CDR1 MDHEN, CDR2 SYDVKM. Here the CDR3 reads CASSTRDRGFNQPQHF. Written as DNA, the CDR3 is TGTGCCAGCAGTACGAGGGACAGGGGGTTTAATCAGCCCCAGCATTTT.

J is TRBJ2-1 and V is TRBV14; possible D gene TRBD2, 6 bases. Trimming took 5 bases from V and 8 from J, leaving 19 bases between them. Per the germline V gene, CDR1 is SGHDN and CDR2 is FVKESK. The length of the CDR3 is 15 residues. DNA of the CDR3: TGTGCCAGCAGCGAGCTAGCGTCAGGGTATTATGAGCAGTTCTTC. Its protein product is CASSELASGYYEQFF. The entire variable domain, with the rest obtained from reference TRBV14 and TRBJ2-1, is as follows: EAGVTQFPSHSVIEKGQTVTLRCDPISGHDNLYWYRRVMGKEIKFLLHFVKESKQDESGMPNNRFLAERTGGTYSTLKVQPAELEDSGVYFCASSELASGYYEQFFGPGTRLTVL.

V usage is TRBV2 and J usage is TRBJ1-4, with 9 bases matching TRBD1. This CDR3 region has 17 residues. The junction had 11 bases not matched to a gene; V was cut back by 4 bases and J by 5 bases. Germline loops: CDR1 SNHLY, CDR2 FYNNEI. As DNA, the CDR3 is TGTGCCAGCAGTGGCGGGGGACAGGGAGCGATCAATGAAAAACTGTTTTTT. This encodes CASSGGGQGAINEKLFF.